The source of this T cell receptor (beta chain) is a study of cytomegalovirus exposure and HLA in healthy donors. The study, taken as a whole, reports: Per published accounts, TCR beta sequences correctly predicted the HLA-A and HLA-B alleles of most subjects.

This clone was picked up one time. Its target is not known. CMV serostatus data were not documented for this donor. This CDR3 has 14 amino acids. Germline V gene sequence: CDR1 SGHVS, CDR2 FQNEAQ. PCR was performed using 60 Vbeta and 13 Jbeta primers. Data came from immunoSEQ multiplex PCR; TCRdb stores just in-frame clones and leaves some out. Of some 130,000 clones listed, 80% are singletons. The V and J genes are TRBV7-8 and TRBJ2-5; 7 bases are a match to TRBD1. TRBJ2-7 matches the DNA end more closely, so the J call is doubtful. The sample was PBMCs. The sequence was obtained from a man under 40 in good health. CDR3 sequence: CASSVIQGPYEQYF. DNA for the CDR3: TGTGCCAGCAGCGTGATACAGGGGCCCTACGAGCAGTACTTC.